The next 3 T cell receptor beta chains were all read from a single sample in a study of molecular identifiers for immune sequencing clone quantification. TCRdb redid the calling of the PCR reads with MiXCR, one entry per CDR3 protein. Of some 88,000 distinct CDR3 sequences in the sample, 21% were seen once. Sequences were obtained from naive CD8+ T cells from blood, with Jurkat cell RNA spiked in. Documented subset: FACS-sorted CD8+CD4-CCR7+CD45RA+ naive T cells. The receptor set was obtained from a human donor in good health. Some libraries in this study had Jurkat cell RNA spiked in.

This clonotype was counted at least ten times. The rearrangement joins TRBV27 to TRBJ2-6; unclear D gene. CDR1 and CDR2 from the germline V gene are MNHEY and SMNVEV (reference sequence). This CDR3 comprises 17 residues. V gave up 5 bases and J gave up 0 bases, with 14 bases separating them. The DNA of the CDR3 is TGTGCCAGCAGTCAGTTGGCCTCATCCTCTGGGGCCAACGTCCTGACTTTC. Its protein product is CASSQLASSSGANVLTF.

At least ten counts were recorded for this clonotype. The DNA of the CDR3 is TGCGCCAGCAGCCAAGTCGTAGCGACAGGGCTCCTCGAAGCTTTCTTT. Amino acids: CASSQVVATGLLEAFF. This sequence joins TRBV4-1 and TRBJ1-1; 7 bases agree with TRBD1. Germline values: CDR1 MGHRA, CDR2 YSYEKL. The CDR3 extends over 16 amino acids. With 1 base clipped from V and 8 bases from J, the junction kept 13 bases outside the gene matches.

The genes are TRBV7-9 and TRBJ2-7, with 9 positions matching TRBD1. There are 15 residues in the CDR3. Germline assignment: CDR1 SEHNR and CDR2 FQNEAQ (reference sequence). V dropped 1 base and J dropped 3; count of bases not matched to a gene: 4. In DNA, the CDR3 is TGTGCCAGCAGCTTAGATTTGGGACAGGGCTACGAGCAGTACTTC. Protein product: CASSLDLGQGYEQYF.